These 11 T cell receptor beta chains originate from one sample sequenced in a study of CD4+ T cells in melanoma. Using immunoSEQ multiplex PCR, the repertoire was profiled, and TCRdb retains in-frame clones only, with some absent. The table lists about 110,000 clones, around 93% of them singletons. Sample: peripheral blood. The source of these receptors is a human donor with melanoma.

This chain connects TRBV6-5 to TRBJ1-2; weak D call: TRBD1 (6 bases). The CDR3 is 16 residues long. The ends were cut back, 4 bases at V and 4 bases at J, with 19 bases in the middle. Germline CDR1 MNHEY, CDR2 SVGAGI. CDR3 DNA sequence: TGTGCCAGCAGTTCCTCGAACAGGGAAGTGGGCTATGGCTACACCTTC. Its protein product is CASSSSNREVGYGYTF.

The chain joins TRBV19 to TRBJ1-2; D is possibly TRBD1 (5 bases). The CDR3 sequence is 14 residues long. Germline V gives CDR1 LNHDA, CDR2 SQIVND (reference sequence). V lost 3 bases and J 4 bases, leaving 12 bases between the germline ends. The CDR3 is CASSIGGRSYGYTF. CDR3 nucleotides: TGTGCCAGTAGTATTGGGGGACGTAGCTATGGCTACACCTTC.

This clone was observed a single time. The V and J genes are TRBV5-4 and TRBJ2-4, with TRBD2 identical over 9 bases. Germline CDR1 is SGHNT and CDR2 is YYREEE (reference sequence). CDR3 length: 16 amino acids. With V trimmed by 4 bases and J by 5 bases, 10 bases remained unmatched. CDR3 sequence: CASSMGAGGVQNIQYF. Here the CDR3 DNA reads TGTGCCAGCAGCATGGGGGCGGGAGGGGTCCAAAACATTCAGTACTTC.

This rearrangement joins TRBV28 to TRBJ2-2, with 7 bases matching TRBD1. The CDR3 is made up of 15 amino acids. The V and J ends lost 2 bases and 6 bases, in that order; junction bases with no gene match: 6. Germline CDR1 MDHEN, CDR2 SYDVKM. Written as DNA, the CDR3 is TGTGCCAGCAGTTTACTTGGTCAGGGGGCCGGGGAGCTGTTTTTT. It encodes CASSLLGQGAGELFF.

V usage is TRBV7-8 and J usage is TRBJ1-3, with no clear D. The V gene's germline CDR1 is SGHVS and CDR2 FQNEAQ. CDR3 length equals 14 residues. With 1 base removed from V and 9 bases from J, the gap between germline ends came to 13 bases. CDR3 protein: CASSLGGYEGTIYF. CDR3 DNA: TGTGCCAGCAGCTTAGGCGGGTATGAGGGCACCATATATTTT.

The V gene is TRBV4-1, the J gene TRBJ1-2; 9 bases fit TRBD1. The V segment lost 4 bases and the J segment 5 bases; nucleotides outside the gene matches: 8. Germline lookup yields CDR1 MGHRA and CDR2 YSYEKL. The CDR3 sequence is 15 residues long. The CDR3, as DNA: TGCGCCAGCAGCCCACGGGACAGGGACTCTTATGGCTACACCTTC. It codes for CASSPRDRDSYGYTF.

The chain joins TRBV7-2 to TRBJ2-2; 9 nucleotides align to TRBD1. The length of the CDR3 is 16 residues. CDR1 and CDR2 from the germline V gene are SGHTA and FQGNSA. The J segment lost 6 bases and the V segment lost 1 base, leaving 6 bases of the junction unmatched. The CDR3 sequence is CASSLGQGGRAGELFF. The CDR3 DNA reads as TGTGCCAGCAGCTTAGGACAGGGGGGCAGGGCCGGGGAGCTGTTTTTT.

The rearrangement joins TRBV19 to TRBJ2-5; 11 bases line up with TRBD2. Unmatched junction bases numbered 10, after V lost 6 bases and J lost 4 bases. CDR3 length: 16 residues. The germline CDR1 and CDR2 sequences are LNHDA and SQIVND (reference sequence). CDR3 nucleotides: TGTGCCAGTAGGGGGACTAGCGGACCGAACCTAGAGACCCAGTACTTC. Translating gives CASRGTSGPNLETQYF. Looking up the rest from reference TRBV19 and TRBJ2-5 gives the full variable domain: DGGITQSPKYLFRKEGQNVTLSCEQNLNHDAMYWYRQDPGQGLRLIYYSQIVNDFQKGDIAEGYSVSREKKESFPLTVTSAQKNPTAFYLCASRGTSGPNLETQYFGPGTRLLVL.

The chain employs TRBV9 and TRBJ2-3; D unresolved. Trimming pared 4 bases from V and 2 bases from J, leaving 5 bases between. The CDR3 spans 12 residues. Germline V CDR1 and CDR2: SGDLS, YYNGEE. As DNA, the CDR3 is TGTGCCAGCAGCTCCCCCACAGATACGCAGTATTTT. Translating it yields CASSSPTDTQYF.

Of note for this clone: The junction and the germline gene differ at one end; a read error may be behind it. The rearrangement links TRBV11-2 to TRBJ2-7; 8 nucleotides match TRBD1. The CDR3 spans 15 residues. The germline CDR1 and CDR2 sequences are SGHAT and FQNNGV. CDR3: CASSLDRGLHYEQYF. Here the CDR3 DNA reads TGTGCCAGCAGTTTAGACAGGGGATTACACTACGAGCAGTACTTC.

The chain couples TRBV6-1 to TRBJ1-5; D remains ambiguous. This CDR3 contains 13 residues. V was clipped by 5 bases and J by 4 bases, with 9 bases between them. Germline-derived CDR1 and CDR2 are MNHNS and SASEGT. The DNA of the CDR3 is TGTGCCAGCAGTAGAACAAAGAATCAGCCCCAGCATTTT. Residues: CASSRTKNQPQHF.